Listed below are T cell receptor beta chains from one sample, sequenced in a study of PD-L1 blockade in urothelial cancer. Assay used: immunoSEQ multiplex PCR; TCRdb lists only in-frame clones, some missing. The table includes tens of thousands of clones, approximately 80% detected once. This sample comprised PBMCs, obtained around atezolizumab (anti-PD-L1) treatment. Receptors were obtained from a man between 65 and 79 years old with urothelial cancer. CDR3s leave out the opening cysteine and the closing phenylalanine or tryptophan. The order of the fields is V gene, J gene, D gene, CDR3 protein. D genes are given only for firm matches.

>TRBV4-1|TRBJ1-4|-
ASSLSHSEKLF
>TRBV4-2|TRBJ2-7|TRBD2
ASSYKRGLAGDEQY
>TRBV7-9|TRBJ2-7|TRBD2
ASSLDSSGLGEQY
>TRBV4-2|TRBJ2-2|TRBD2
ASSQTSSGLAAGELF
>TRBV29-1|TRBJ2-1|TRBD2
SAPLLAGYNEQF
>TRBV4-1|TRBJ1-1|TRBD1
ASSPTTGFPEAF
>TRBV7-3|TRBJ2-3|-
ASSLQGTDTQY
>TRBV6-5|TRBJ1-4|-
ASSYRWTSMREKLF
>TRBV11-2|TRBJ1-2|-
ASSLAGDGYT
>TRBV6-5|TRBJ2-7|-
ASSYSLYRGSYEQY
>TRBV5-1|TRBJ2-1|TRBD1
ASRDRLHEQF
>TRBV19|TRBJ1-5|-
ASSITRPYYRGNQPQH
>TRBV18|TRBJ2-1|-
ASSPAAYNEQF
>TRBV5-6|TRBJ1-5|-
ASSLGGRGMWGYQPQH
>TRBV11-1|TRBJ2-3|-
ASSSGYTQY
>TRBV2|TRBJ1-4|-
ASTTGPGEKLF
>TRBV11-1|TRBJ1-1|-
ASSLRGDTEAF